The following is a T cell receptor (beta chain) sequence with its context. The antigen is not known. Here immunoSEQ multiplex PCR was the method, and the copy in TCRdb shows in-frame clones only, minus some. The repertoire consists of approximately 40,000 clones, with 89% occurring once and the leading ten covering approximately 3.3%. The V gene end was trimmed by 5 bases and the J gene end by 6 bases; junction bases not matched to a gene: 7. The CDR3 contains 16 residues. Germline V gene sequence: CDR1 SGHTA, CDR2 FQGNSA. The data derive from a study of neoadjuvant nivolumab and ipilimumab in lung cancer. Study-level background: Patients got nivolumab 3 mg/kg on days 1, 15 and 29; combination added ipilimumab 1 mg/kg day 1.

Regarding the study as a whole: TCR clonality did not significantly correlate with pathologic tumor regression. Resected-tumor TCR richness correlated positively with pretherapy blood richness.

The clonotype originates from an adult with non-small cell lung cancer. This chain connects TRBV7-2 to TRBJ2-1, with TRBD2 matching 13 bases. The source material was peripheral blood, sampled before neoadjuvant nivolumab, alone or with ipilimumab. In DNA, the CDR3 is TGTGCCAGCAGCCAACGGACTAGCGGGAGTGTCAATGAGCAGTTCTTC. Translation: CASSQRTSGSVNEQFF.